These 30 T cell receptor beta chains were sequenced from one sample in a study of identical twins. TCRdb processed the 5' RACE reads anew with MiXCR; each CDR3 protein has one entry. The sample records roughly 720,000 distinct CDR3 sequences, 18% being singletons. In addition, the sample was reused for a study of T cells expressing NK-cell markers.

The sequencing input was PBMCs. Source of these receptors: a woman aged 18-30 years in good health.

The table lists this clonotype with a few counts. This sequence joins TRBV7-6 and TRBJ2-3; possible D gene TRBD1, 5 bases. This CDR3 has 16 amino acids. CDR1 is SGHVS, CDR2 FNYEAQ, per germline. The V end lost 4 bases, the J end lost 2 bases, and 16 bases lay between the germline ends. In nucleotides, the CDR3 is TGTGCCAGCAGCTCCCAGACAGACACCCACACAGATACGCAGTATTTT. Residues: CASSSQTDTHTDTQYF.

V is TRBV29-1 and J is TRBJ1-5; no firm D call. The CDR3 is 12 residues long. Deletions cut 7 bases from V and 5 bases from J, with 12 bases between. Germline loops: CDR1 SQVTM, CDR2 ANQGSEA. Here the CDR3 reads CSARFIDQPQHF. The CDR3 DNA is TGCAGCGCCCGTTTTATCGATCAGCCCCAGCATTTT.

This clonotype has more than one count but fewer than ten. The CDR3 DNA reads as TGTGCCAGCAGTGAAGACTTCGGGGTGACGAACGAGCAGTACTTC. It yields the protein CASSEDFGVTNEQYF. V and J are TRBV6-1 and TRBJ2-7, with D possibly matching TRBD2 (5 bases). Germline V gene data show CDR1 as MNHNS and CDR2 as SASEGT. V was trimmed by 1 base and J by 5 bases, leaving 15 bases between them. This CDR3 is built from 15 residues.

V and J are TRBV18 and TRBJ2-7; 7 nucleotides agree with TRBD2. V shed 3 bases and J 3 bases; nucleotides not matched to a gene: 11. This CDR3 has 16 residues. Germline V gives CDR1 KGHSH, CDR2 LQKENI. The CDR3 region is CASSPSRREGLYEQYF. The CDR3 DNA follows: TGTGCCAGCTCACCTAGTCGCAGGGAGGGCCTCTACGAGCAGTACTTC. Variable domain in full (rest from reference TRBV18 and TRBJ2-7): NAGVMQNPRHLVRRRGQEARLRCSPMKGHSHVYWYRQLPEEGLKFMVYLQKENIIDESGMPKERFSAEFPKEGPSILRIQQVVRGDSAAYFCASSPSRREGLYEQYFGPGTRLTVT.

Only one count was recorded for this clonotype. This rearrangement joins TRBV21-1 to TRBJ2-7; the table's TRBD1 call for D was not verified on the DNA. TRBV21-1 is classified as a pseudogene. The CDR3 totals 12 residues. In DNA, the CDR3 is TGTGCCAGTACCAAGGGGGGGCGCGAGCAGTACTTC. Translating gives CASTKGGREQYF.

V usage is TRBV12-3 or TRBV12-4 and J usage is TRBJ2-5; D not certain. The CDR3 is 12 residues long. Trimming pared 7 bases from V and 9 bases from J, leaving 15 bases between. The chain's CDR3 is CASTQSGVAQYF. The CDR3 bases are TGTGCCAGCACCCAGTCTGGGGTGGCCCAGTACTTC.

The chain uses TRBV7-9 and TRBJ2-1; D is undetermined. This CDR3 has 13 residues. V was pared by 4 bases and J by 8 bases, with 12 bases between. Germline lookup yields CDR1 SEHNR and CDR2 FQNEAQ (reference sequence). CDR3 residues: CASSSKNRDEQFF. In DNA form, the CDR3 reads TGTGCCAGCAGCTCTAAGAATAGGGATGAGCAGTTCTTC.

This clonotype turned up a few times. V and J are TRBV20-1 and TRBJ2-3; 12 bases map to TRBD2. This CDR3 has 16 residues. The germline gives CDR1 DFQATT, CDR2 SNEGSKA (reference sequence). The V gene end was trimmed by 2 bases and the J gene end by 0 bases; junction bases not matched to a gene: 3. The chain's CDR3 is CSARLAGGRSTDTQYF. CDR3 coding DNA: TGCAGTGCTAGACTAGCGGGAGGGAGGAGCACAGATACGCAGTATTTT.

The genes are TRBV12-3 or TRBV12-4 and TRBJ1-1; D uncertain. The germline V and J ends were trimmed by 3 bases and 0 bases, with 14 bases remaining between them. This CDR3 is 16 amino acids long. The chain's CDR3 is CASSFPLLLMNTEAFF. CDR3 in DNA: TGTGCCAGCAGTTTTCCCCTTCTTCTGATGAACACTGAAGCTTTCTTT.

CDR3 DNA sequence: TGTGCCTGGAGTAAGCCAGCGGAACCTGGGGCCAACGTCCTGACTTTC. Protein: CAWSKPAEPGANVLTF. The chain uses TRBV30 and TRBJ2-6, with D maybe TRBD2 (5 bases). The length of the CDR3 is 16 residues. V shed 2 bases and J shed 2 bases, with 13 bases lying between them. The germline gives CDR1 GTSNPN, CDR2 SVGIG (reference sequence).

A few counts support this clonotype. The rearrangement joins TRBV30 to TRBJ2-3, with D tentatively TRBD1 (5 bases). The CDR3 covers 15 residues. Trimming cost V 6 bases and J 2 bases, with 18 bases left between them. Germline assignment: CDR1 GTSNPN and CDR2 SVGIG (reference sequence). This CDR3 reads CACGTGSGSTDTQYF. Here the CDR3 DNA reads TGTGCCTGTGGTACAGGCTCAGGATCCACAGATACGCAGTATTTT. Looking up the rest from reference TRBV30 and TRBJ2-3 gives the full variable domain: SQTIHQWPATLVQPVGSPLSLECTVEGTSNPNLYWYRQAAGRGLQLLFYSVGIGQISSEVPQNLSASRPQDRQFILSSKKLLLSDSGFYLCACGTGSGSTDTQYFGPGTRLTVL.

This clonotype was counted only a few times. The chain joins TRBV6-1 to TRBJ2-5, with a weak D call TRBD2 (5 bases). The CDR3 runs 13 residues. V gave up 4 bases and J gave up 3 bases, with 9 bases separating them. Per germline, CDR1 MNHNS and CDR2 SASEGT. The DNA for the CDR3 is TGTGCCAGCAGTGGAACTAGTGAAGAGACCCAGTACTTC. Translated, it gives CASSGTSEETQYF.

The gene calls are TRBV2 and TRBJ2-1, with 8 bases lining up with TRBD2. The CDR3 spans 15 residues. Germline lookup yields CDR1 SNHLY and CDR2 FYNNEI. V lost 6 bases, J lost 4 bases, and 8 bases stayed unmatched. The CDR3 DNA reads TGTGCCAGCAGGTACGGCGGGGGGCCTTACAATGAGCAGTTCTTC. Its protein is CASRYGGGPYNEQFF.

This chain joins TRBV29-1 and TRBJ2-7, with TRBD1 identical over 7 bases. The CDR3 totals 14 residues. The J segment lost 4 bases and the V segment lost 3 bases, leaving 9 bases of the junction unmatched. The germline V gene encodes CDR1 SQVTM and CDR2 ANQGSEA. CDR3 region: CSVDGTARCYEQYF. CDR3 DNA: TGCAGCGTTGACGGGACAGCCCGATGTTACGAGCAGTACTTC.

The CDR3 DNA sequence: TGTGCCAGCAGCCAAGGGAGAACTCAAGCCAAAAACATTCAGTACTTC. Protein product: CASSQGRTQAKNIQYF. This chain links TRBV7-9 with TRBJ2-4; maybe TRBD2 (5 bases). The CDR3 loop spans 16 amino acids. CDR1 SEHNR and CDR2 FQNEAQ come from the germline V gene (reference sequence). Deletions cut 5 bases from V and 0 bases from J, with 14 bases between.

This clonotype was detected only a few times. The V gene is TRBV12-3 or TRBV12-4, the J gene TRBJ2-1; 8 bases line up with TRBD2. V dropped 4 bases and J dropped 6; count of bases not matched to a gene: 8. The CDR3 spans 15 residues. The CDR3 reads CASSSSGRKANEQFF. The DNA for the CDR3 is TGTGCCAGCAGTTCCAGCGGGAGAAAGGCCAATGAGCAGTTCTTC.

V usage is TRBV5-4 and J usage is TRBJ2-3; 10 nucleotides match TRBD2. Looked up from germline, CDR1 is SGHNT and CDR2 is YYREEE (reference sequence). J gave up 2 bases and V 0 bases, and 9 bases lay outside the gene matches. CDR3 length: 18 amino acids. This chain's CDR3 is CASSLVRSGRHLTDTQYF. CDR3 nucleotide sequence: TGTGCCAGCAGCTTGGTGCGTAGCGGGAGGCATCTCACAGATACGCAGTATTTT.

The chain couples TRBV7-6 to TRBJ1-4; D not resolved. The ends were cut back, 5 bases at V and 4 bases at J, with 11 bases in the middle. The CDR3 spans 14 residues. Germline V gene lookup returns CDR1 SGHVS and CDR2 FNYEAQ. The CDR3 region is CASSALWSNEKLFF. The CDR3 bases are TGTGCCAGCAGCGCGCTGTGGAGTAATGAAAAACTGTTTTTT.

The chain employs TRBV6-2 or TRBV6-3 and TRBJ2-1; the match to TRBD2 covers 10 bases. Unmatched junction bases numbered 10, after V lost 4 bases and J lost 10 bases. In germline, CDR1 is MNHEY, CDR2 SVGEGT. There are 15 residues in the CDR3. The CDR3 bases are TGTGCCAGCAGTTCACTAGCGGGATTAAGCAGGGAGCAGTTCTTC. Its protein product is CASSSLAGLSREQFF.

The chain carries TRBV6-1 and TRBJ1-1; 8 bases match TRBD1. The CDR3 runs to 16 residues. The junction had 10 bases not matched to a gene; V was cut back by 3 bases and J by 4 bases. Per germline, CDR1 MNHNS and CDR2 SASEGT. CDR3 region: CASSDHRGRDGTEAFF. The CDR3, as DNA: TGTGCCAGCAGTGACCACAGGGGGAGGGATGGCACTGAAGCTTTCTTT.

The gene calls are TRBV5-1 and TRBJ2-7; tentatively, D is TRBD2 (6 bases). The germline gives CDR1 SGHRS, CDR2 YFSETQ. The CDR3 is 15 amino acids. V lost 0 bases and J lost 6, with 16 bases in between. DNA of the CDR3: TGCGCCAGCAGCTTGGGGAGAACCGGGAGAAGCGAGCAGTACTTC. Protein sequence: CASSLGRTGRSEQYF.

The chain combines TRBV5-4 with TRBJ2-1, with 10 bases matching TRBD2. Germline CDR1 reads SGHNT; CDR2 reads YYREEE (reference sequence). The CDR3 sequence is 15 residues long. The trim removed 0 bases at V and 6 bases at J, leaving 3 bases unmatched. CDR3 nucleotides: TGTGCCAGCAGCTTGGCTGCTAGCGGGAGCAATGAGCAGTTCTTC. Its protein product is CASSLAASGSNEQFF.

In DNA, the CDR3 is TGTGCCAGCAGTTTTTTAGCGGGAGGGGTTTACGAGCAGTACTTC. This encodes CASSFLAGGVYEQYF. V and J are TRBV27 and TRBJ2-7, with TRBD2 identical over 11 bases. J gave up 4 bases and V 3 bases, and 5 bases lay outside the gene matches. Germline V gives CDR1 MNHEY, CDR2 SMNVEV (reference sequence). The CDR3 spans 15 residues.

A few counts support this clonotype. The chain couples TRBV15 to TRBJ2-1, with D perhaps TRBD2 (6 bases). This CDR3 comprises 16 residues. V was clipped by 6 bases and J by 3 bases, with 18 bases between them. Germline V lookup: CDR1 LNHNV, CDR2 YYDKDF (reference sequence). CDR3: CATRNWGEPYYNEQFF. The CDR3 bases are TGTGCCACCAGAAATTGGGGGGAACCCTACTACAATGAGCAGTTCTTC. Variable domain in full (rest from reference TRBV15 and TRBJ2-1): DAMVIQNPRYQVTQFGKPVTLSCSQTLNHNVMYWYQQKSSQAPKLLFHYYDKDFNNEADTPDNFQSRRPNTSFCFLDIRSPGLGDTAMYLCATRNWGEPYYNEQFFGPGTRLTVL.

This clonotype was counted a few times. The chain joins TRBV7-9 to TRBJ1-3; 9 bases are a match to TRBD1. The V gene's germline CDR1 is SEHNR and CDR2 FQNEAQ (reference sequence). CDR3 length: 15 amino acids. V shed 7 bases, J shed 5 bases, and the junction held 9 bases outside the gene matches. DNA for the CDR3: TGTGCCAGCAACGCCGGGACAGGGTTCAGAAACACCATATATTTT. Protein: CASNAGTGFRNTIYF.

CDR3 sequence (DNA): TGTGCCATGAGCTCGGGGAGCGTCTACGAGCAGTACTTC. Its protein product is CAMSSGSVYEQYF. The gene calls are TRBV13 and TRBJ2-7; D may be TRBD2 (5 bases). The V gene lost 10 bases and the J gene lost 3 bases, with 16 bases spanning the gap. The germline gives CDR1 PRHDT, CDR2 FYEKMQ (reference sequence). The CDR3 has 13 residues.

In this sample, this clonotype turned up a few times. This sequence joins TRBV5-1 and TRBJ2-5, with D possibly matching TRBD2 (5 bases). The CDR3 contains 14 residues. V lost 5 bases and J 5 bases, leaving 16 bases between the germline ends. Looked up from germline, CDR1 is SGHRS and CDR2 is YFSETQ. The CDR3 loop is CASSPRTGWETQYF. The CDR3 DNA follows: TGCGCCAGCAGTCCCAGGACGGGATGGGAGACCCAGTACTTC.

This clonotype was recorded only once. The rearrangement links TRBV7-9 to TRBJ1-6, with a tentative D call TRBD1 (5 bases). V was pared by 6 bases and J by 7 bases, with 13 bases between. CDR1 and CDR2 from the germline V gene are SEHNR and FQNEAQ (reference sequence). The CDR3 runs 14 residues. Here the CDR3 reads CASSHRGANSPLHF. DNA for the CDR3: TGTGCCAGCAGTCACAGAGGGGCGAATTCACCCCTCCACTTT.

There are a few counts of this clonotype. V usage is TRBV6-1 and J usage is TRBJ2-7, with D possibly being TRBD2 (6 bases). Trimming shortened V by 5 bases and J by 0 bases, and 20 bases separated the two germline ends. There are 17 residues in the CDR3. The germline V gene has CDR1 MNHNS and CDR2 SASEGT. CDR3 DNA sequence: TGTGCCAGCAGTAGAGATCTCGGAGGGAAGAGCTCCTACGAGCAGTACTTC. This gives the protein CASSRDLGGKSSYEQYF.

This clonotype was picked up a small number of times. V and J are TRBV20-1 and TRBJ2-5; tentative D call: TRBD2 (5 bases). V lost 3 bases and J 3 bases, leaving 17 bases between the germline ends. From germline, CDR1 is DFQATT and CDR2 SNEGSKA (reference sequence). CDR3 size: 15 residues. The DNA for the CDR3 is TGCAGTGCTAGGGGTTACCGGGATAGAGAAGAGACCCAGTACTTC. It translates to CSARGYRDREETQYF.